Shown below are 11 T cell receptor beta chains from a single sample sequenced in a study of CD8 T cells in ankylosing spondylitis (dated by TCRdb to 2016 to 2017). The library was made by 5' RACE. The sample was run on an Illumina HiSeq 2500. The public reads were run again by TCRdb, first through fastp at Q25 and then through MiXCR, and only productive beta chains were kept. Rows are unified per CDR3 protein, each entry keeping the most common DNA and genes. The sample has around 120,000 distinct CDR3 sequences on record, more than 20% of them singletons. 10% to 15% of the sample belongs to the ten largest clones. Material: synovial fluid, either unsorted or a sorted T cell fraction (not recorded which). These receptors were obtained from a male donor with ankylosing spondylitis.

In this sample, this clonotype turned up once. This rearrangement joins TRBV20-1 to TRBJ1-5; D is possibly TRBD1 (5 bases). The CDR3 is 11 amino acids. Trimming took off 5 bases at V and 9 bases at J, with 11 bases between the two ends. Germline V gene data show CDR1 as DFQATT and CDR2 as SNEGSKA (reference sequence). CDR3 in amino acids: CSASRGGPQHF. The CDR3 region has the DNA TGCAGTGCTTCCCGGGGCGGGCCCCAGCATTTT.

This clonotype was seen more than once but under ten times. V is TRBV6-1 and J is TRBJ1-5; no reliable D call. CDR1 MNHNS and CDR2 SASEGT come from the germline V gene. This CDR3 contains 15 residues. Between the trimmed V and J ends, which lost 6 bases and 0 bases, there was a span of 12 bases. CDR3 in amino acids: CASSPSIYSNQPQHF. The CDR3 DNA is TGTGCCAGCAGCCCCTCCATCTATAGCAATCAGCCCCAGCATTTT.

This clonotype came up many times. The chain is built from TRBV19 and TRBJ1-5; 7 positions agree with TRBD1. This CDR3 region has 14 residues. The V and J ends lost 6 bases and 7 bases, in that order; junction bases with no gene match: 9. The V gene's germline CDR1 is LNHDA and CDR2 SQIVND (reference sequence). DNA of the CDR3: TGTGCCAGTAGCGTCGACAGGGCTCGGCAGCCCCAGCATTTT. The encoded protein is CASSVDRARQPQHF.

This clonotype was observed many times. The CDR3, as DNA: TGCAGTGCTAAACAGGGGATCACTGAAGCTTTCTTT. Residues: CSAKQGITEAFF. The chain joins TRBV20-1 to TRBJ1-1; 7 bases map to TRBD1. CDR1 and CDR2 from the germline V gene are DFQATT and SNEGSKA (reference sequence). The CDR3 is 12 residues long. V shed 4 bases, J shed 4 bases, and the junction held 3 bases outside the gene matches.

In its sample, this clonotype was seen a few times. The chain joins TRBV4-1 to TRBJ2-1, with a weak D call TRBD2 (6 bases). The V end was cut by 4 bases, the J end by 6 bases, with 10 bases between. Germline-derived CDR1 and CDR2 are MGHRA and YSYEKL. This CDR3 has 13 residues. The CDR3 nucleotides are TGCGCCAGCAGCCTCCCCGGGAGCAATGAGCAGTTCTTC. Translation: CASSLPGSNEQFF.

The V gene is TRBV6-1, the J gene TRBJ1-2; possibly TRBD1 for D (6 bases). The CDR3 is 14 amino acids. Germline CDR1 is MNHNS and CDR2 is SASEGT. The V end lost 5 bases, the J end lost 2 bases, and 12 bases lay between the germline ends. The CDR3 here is CASSPDRWNYGYTF. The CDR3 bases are TGTGCCAGCAGTCCGGACAGATGGAACTATGGCTACACCTTC.

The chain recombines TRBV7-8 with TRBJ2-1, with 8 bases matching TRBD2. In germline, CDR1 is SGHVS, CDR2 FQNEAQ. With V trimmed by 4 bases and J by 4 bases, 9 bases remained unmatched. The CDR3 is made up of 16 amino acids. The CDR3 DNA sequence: TGTGCCAGCAGCTCCTTTACTAGCGGCAATTACAATGAGCAGTTCTTC. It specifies CASSSFTSGNYNEQFF.

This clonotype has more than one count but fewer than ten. In nucleotides, the CDR3 is TGTGCCAGCTCACCGCCTCTCCTCGGGACCGTAAACTATGGCTACACCTTC. Its translation: CASSPPLLGTVNYGYTF. The chain is built from TRBV18 and TRBJ1-2; weak D call: TRBD1 (5 bases). Germline assignment: CDR1 KGHSH and CDR2 LQKENI. The CDR3 is 17 residues long. V was pared by 3 bases and J by 2 bases, with 19 bases between.

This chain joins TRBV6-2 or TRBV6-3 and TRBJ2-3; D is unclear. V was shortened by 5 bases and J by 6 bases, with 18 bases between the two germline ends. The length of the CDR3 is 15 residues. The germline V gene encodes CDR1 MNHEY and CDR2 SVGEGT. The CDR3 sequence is CASSEDRFSGDTQYF. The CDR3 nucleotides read TGTGCCAGCAGTGAGGACCGTTTTTCTGGGGATACGCAGTATTTT.

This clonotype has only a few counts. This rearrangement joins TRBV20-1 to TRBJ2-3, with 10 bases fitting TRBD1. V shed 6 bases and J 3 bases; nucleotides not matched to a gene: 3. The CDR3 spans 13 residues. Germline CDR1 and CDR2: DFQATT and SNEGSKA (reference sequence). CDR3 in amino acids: CSAGQGDTDTQYF. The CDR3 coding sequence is TGCAGTGCCGGACAGGGGGATACAGATACGCAGTATTTT.

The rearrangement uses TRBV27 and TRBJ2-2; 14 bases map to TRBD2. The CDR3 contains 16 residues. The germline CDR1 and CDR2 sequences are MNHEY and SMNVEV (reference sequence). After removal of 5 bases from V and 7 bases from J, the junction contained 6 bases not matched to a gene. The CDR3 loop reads CASSHGTSGRGGELFF. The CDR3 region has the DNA TGTGCCAGCAGTCATGGGACTAGCGGGAGAGGCGGGGAGCTGTTTTTT.